The clone carrying this T cell receptor beta chain has only a few counts. This sample is part of a study of patients and donors after allogeneic stem cell transplantation. TCRdb used MiXCR to reprocess the RT-PCR reads, holding one entry per CDR3 protein. Among 800,000 to 1,000,000 distinct CDR3 sequences listed, approximately 19% were seen once. Germline V gives CDR1 SGHVS, CDR2 FNYEAQ. The CDR3 is 16 amino acids. J lost 5 bases, V lost 1 base, and 7 bases had no gene match. This clonotype was obtained from a human donor who was either an allogeneic HSCT recipient or a stem cell or donor lymphocyte infusion donor (not recorded which). It is not recorded whose cells these are; they may come from a transplant donor. The material sequenced was blood, either unsorted or a sorted T cell fraction (not recorded which). V usage is TRBV7-6 and J usage is TRBJ1-2; TRBD1 matches at 10 bases. The DNA for the CDR3 is TGTGCCAGCAGCTTAGAGTGGGGACAGGGGCATTATGGCTACACCTTC. Translating gives CASSLEWGQGHYGYTF. The variable domain in full, completed from reference TRBV7-6 and TRBJ1-2, reads GAGVSQSPRYKVTKRGQDVALRCDPISGHVSLYWYRQALGQGPEFLTYFNYEAQQDKSGLPNDRFSAERPEGSISTLTIQRTEQRDSAMYRCASSLEWGQGHYGYTFGSGTRLTVV.